The 30 T cell receptor beta chains in this list originate from one sample, sequenced in a study of beta chain features in type 1 diabetes. Since all of the isolated RNA was reverse transcribed, expressed TCRB transcripts were what got sequenced. TCRdb keeps only in-frame clones here, not all; method: immunoSEQ multiplex PCR. Here the sample spans around 190,000 clones, approximately 13% being singletons. The sample was central memory CD4+ T cells from blood. The receptors come from a woman aged 18-29 years in good health.

DNA of the CDR3: TGTGCCAGCAGTCCAGGGTATGGCTACACCTTC. Its translation: CASSPGYGYTF. V and J are TRBV2 and TRBJ1-2; maybe TRBD1 (5 bases). CDR3 length equals 11 residues. Per germline, CDR1 SNHLY and CDR2 FYNNEI. Deletions cut 5 bases from V and 5 bases from J, with 6 bases between.

The CDR3 loop is CASRYKREGSYNEQFF. CDR3 DNA: TGTGCAAGTCGCTACAAGCGGGAGGGCTCCTACAATGAGCAGTTCTTC. The V and J genes are TRBV12-2 and TRBJ2-1; no DNA check was done on the table's D call, TRBD2. TRBV12-2 is designated a pseudogene. This CDR3 has 16 amino acids.

The chain carries TRBV4-2 and TRBJ2-7; 8 positions agree with TRBD1. The CDR3 is 15 amino acids. Germline CDR1 LGHNA, CDR2 YNFKEQ. V was pared by 1 base and J by 2 bases, with 4 bases of the junction left unmatched. CDR3 nucleotide sequence: TGTGCCAGCAGCCAAGGGACAGGGCAAACCTACGAGCAGTACTTC. It encodes CASSQGTGQTYEQYF.

This clone was detected a few times. This chain joins TRBV7-9 and TRBJ2-7; 8 bases are shared with TRBD2. This CDR3 is built from 14 residues. The V and J ends lost 0 bases and 3 bases, in that order; junction bases with no gene match: 1. The germline V gene has CDR1 SEHNR and CDR2 FQNEAQ (reference sequence). CDR3 nucleotides: TGTGCCAGCAGCTTAGCGGGGACTAGCTACGAGCAGTACTTC. Amino acids: CASSLAGTSYEQYF.

In its sample, this clone was seen a few times. The chain uses TRBV19 and TRBJ2-1, with 9 bases identical to TRBD1. The germline gives CDR1 LNHDA, CDR2 SQIVND (reference sequence). V trimming: 6 bases; J trimming: 3 bases; junction bases outside the gene matches: 6. The CDR3 extends over 15 amino acids. CDR3 nucleotide sequence: TGTGCCAGTAGGCCGGGACAGGGCTTCTACAATGAGCAGTTCTTC. Translation gives CASRPGQGFYNEQFF.

In this sample, this clone turned up a few times. V usage is TRBV4-1 and J usage is TRBJ2-1; perhaps TRBD2 as D (5 bases). The germline V and J ends were trimmed by 1 base and 10 bases, with 11 bases remaining between them. In germline, CDR1 is MGHRA, CDR2 YSYEKL. The CDR3 runs to 13 residues. DNA for the CDR3: TGCGCCAGCAGCCAAGGTCCCGGGGTAGAGCAGTTCTTC. Its protein product is CASSQGPGVEQFF.

V usage is TRBV6-1 and J usage is TRBJ1-2; perhaps TRBD1 as D (6 bases). Trimming shortened V by 4 bases and J by 4 bases, and 13 bases separated the two germline ends. CDR1 is MNHNS and CDR2 is SASEGT in the germline V gene. CDR3 size: 14 residues. Here the CDR3 reads CASSVAGTTYGYTF. Written as DNA, the CDR3 is TGTGCCAGCAGTGTTGCCGGGACAACCTATGGCTACACCTTC.

This clone was observed a handful of times. V is TRBV5-6 and J is TRBJ1-2; D remains ambiguous. This CDR3 is 13 amino acids long. Germline V CDR1 and CDR2: SGHDT, YYEEEE. V was pared by 3 bases and J by 8 bases, with 14 bases between. Here the CDR3 reads CASSSFGVGGYTF. As DNA, the CDR3 is TGTGCCAGCAGCTCCTTCGGGGTAGGCGGCTACACCTTC.

The chain employs TRBV30 and TRBJ1-5; D remains unclear. V lost 0 bases and J lost 4, with 13 bases in between. CDR1 is GTSNPN and CDR2 is SVGIG in the germline V gene (reference sequence). CDR3 length: 15 residues. As DNA, the CDR3 is TGTGCCTGGAGTGTAAACGTTGGCCCGAATCAGCCCCAGCATTTT. This translates into CAWSVNVGPNQPQHF.

Worth noting for this clone: The sample holds other DNA sequences that translate to the same CDR3. The CDR3 bases are TGTGCCAGCAGTTTACAGGGATATGGCTACACCTTC. It yields the protein CASSLQGYGYTF. The chain is built from TRBV28 and TRBJ1-2; possibly TRBD1 for D (5 bases). V shed 2 bases and J shed 5 bases, with 6 bases lying between them. This CDR3 spans 12 amino acids. Germline assignment: CDR1 MDHEN and CDR2 SYDVKM.

This clone was seen a handful of times. Other nucleotide sequences from this sample produce the same CDR3. The V call is TRBV30, the J call TRBJ2-7, with TRBD2 matching 7 bases. Germline V gene data show CDR1 as GTSNPN and CDR2 as SVGIG (reference sequence). The CDR3 spans 12 residues. The ends lost 2 bases at V and 4 bases at J; junction bases unmatched: 2. CDR3 region: CAWSRGGYEQYF. The DNA of the CDR3 is TGTGCCTGGAGTCGGGGAGGGTACGAGCAGTACTTC.

This chain connects TRBV25-1 to TRBJ2-1, with 7 bases fitting TRBD2. Germline V lookup: CDR1 MGHDK, CDR2 SYGVNS. The CDR3 is 18 residues long. With 0 bases clipped from V and 7 bases from J, the junction kept 15 bases outside the gene matches. The CDR3 region is CASSEYMFLGGSPNEQFF. The CDR3 DNA reads TGTGCCAGCAGTGAATATATGTTTCTGGGAGGGTCTCCGAATGAGCAGTTCTTC. The whole variable domain, filled in from reference TRBV25-1 and TRBJ2-1, reads EADIYQTPRYLVIGTGKKITLECSQTMGHDKMYWYQQDPGMELHLIHYSYGVNSTEKGDLSSESTVSRIRTEHFPLTLESARPSHTSQYLCASSEYMFLGGSPNEQFFGPGTRLTVL.

The sample holds a few counts of this clone. V and J are TRBV4-3 and TRBJ2-2; possibly TRBD2 for D (5 bases). V lost 0 bases and J lost 1, with 9 bases in between. CDR1 is LGHNA and CDR2 is YSLEER in the germline V gene. This CDR3 is 16 amino acids long. DNA of the CDR3: TGCGCCAGCAGCCAAGATTTGGCGGGGAACACCGGGGAGCTGTTTTTT. It translates to CASSQDLAGNTGELFF.

The genes are TRBV16 and TRBJ1-2, with 7 bases matching TRBD1. After removal of 2 bases from V and 7 bases from J, the junction contained 19 bases not matched to a gene. CDR1 is KGHSY and CDR2 is FQNENV in the germline V gene. This CDR3 region has 18 residues. CDR3 amino acids: CASSQNPLVFQGGFGYTF. The DNA of the CDR3 is TGTGCCAGCAGCCAAAATCCCCTCGTTTTCCAGGGGGGATTTGGCTACACCTTC.

Many counts were recorded for this clone. V usage is TRBV29-1 and J usage is TRBJ2-5, with TRBD1 as a possible D gene (6 bases). The V gene lost 2 bases and the J gene lost 9 bases, with 16 bases spanning the gap. The V gene's germline CDR1 is SQVTM and CDR2 ANQGSEA. The CDR3 is 13 residues long. In DNA form, the CDR3 reads TGCAGCGTTGAAAGGGGGTCCAGCTTGGCCCAGTACTTC. Translated: CSVERGSSLAQYF.

This clone was counted only a few times. For the CDR3, the DNA is TGCAGCGTTGACCCGAGGGGGACAGGTGGACCCTACGAGCAGTACTTC. Protein sequence: CSVDPRGTGGPYEQYF. This sequence joins TRBV29-1 and TRBJ2-7; 8 bases align to TRBD1. CDR1 is SQVTM, CDR2 ANQGSEA, per germline. The CDR3 extends over 16 amino acids. The junction had 12 bases not matched to a gene; V was cut back by 3 bases and J by 2 bases.

V is TRBV9 and J is TRBJ2-7, with 13 bases matching TRBD2. The CDR3 totals 16 residues. The germline V gene has CDR1 SGDLS and CDR2 YYNGEE. Trimming at V came to 7 bases and at J to 6 bases, leaving 13 bases not matched to a gene. CDR3 DNA sequence: TGTGCCAGCGCACCGGGACTAGCGGGACCGAGGAGCGAGCAGTACTTC. Amino acid sequence: CASAPGLAGPRSEQYF.

This clone was seen only a few times. This chain links TRBV7-2 with TRBJ2-2; 7 bases line up with TRBD1. Looked up from germline, CDR1 is SGHTA and CDR2 is FQGNSA. V lost 5 bases and J lost 4; bases outside the gene matches: 10. The CDR3 is 16 amino acids. The CDR3 DNA follows: TGTGCCAGCAGCCACGGGACAGTTATGCGCACCGGGGAGCTGTTTTTT. This encodes CASSHGTVMRTGELFF. Full variable domain (remainder filled in from reference TRBV7-2 and TRBJ2-2): GAGVSQSPSNKVTEKGKDVELRCDPISGHTALYWYRQSLGQGLEFLIYFQGNSAPDKSGLPSDRFSAERTGGSVSTLTIQRTQQEDSAVYLCASSHGTVMRTGELFFGEGSRLTVL.

The chain links TRBV9 to TRBJ2-1, with TRBD2 matching 10 bases. The CDR3 totals 14 residues. V gave up 3 bases and J gave up 8 bases; unmatched junction bases: 5. Germline CDR1 and CDR2: SGDLS and YYNGEE. The CDR3 is CASSGSGRSDEQFF. The CDR3 coding sequence is TGTGCCAGCAGCGGTAGCGGGAGGAGCGATGAGCAGTTCTTC.

This clone was counted only a few times. The chain uses TRBV30 and TRBJ2-3, with 9 bases matching TRBD1. The CDR3 loop spans 13 amino acids. CDR1 and CDR2 (germline): GTSNPN, SVGIG (reference sequence). V shed 3 bases, J shed 4 bases, and the junction held 2 bases outside the gene matches. The DNA for the CDR3 is TGTGCCTGGAGGACAGGGGGGCCAGATACGCAGTATTTT. Translating gives CAWRTGGPDTQYF.

This clone came up a few times. In DNA form, the CDR3 reads TGTGCCAGCAGCCCCGGGACAGAAAACAATGAGCAGTTCTTC. It specifies CASSPGTENNEQFF. The rearrangement uses TRBV6-6 and TRBJ2-1; 7 nucleotides agree with TRBD1. The CDR3 runs to 14 residues. Looked up from germline, CDR1 is MNHNY and CDR2 is SVGAGI (reference sequence). Trimming cost V 6 bases and J 5 bases; bases outside gene matches: 7.

This clone has just a few counts. The chain has TRBV30 and TRBJ1-1, with D hard to call. Germline lookup yields CDR1 GTSNPN and CDR2 SVGIG (reference sequence). The CDR3 is made up of 13 amino acids. V gave up 0 bases and J gave up 2 bases, with 7 bases separating them. This chain's CDR3 is CAWSVEANTEAFF. In DNA form, the CDR3 reads TGTGCCTGGAGTGTGGAGGCCAACACTGAAGCTTTCTTT.

This clone was found a few times. The chain recombines TRBV5-1 with TRBJ2-7, with D possibly being TRBD2 (5 bases). With 1 base removed from V and 2 bases from J, the gap between germline ends came to 13 bases. This CDR3 is built from 15 residues. Germline-derived CDR1 and CDR2 are SGHRS and YFSETQ. The chain's CDR3 is CASSLSTGIPYEQYF. CDR3 nucleotides: TGCGCCAGCAGCTTGTCAACCGGGATTCCCTACGAGCAGTACTTC.

Note on this clone: The same CDR3 is also encoded by other DNA sequences in this sample. The gene calls are TRBV5-1 and TRBJ1-2; D is possibly TRBD1 (6 bases). This CDR3 is 14 amino acids long. Deletions cut 4 bases from V and 2 bases from J, with 12 bases between. Germline CDR1 SGHRS, CDR2 YFSETQ. CDR3 protein: CASSPDSLNYGYTF. The DNA for the CDR3 is TGCGCCAGCAGCCCGGACAGCCTGAACTATGGCTACACCTTC.

This clone was picked up a small number of times. This chain joins TRBV6-5 and TRBJ1-1, with 8 nucleotides matching TRBD1. The germline gives CDR1 MNHEY, CDR2 SVGAGI. V shed 7 bases, J shed 0 bases, and the junction held 4 bases outside the gene matches. The CDR3 length is 14 residues. CDR3 sequence (DNA): TGTGCCAGCATCCGGGACAGGATGAACACTGAAGCTTTCTTT. As protein: CASIRDRMNTEAFF.

V gene TRBV9 combines with J gene TRBJ1-4; 7 bases are a match to TRBD1. This CDR3 has 15 amino acids. The V segment lost 2 bases and the J segment 7 bases; nucleotides outside the gene matches: 8. Looked up from germline, CDR1 is SGDLS and CDR2 is YYNGEE. This CDR3 reads CASSVSTGTSEKLFF. In nucleotides, the CDR3 is TGTGCCAGCAGCGTCTCGACAGGGACGAGTGAAAAACTGTTTTTT.

This clone was found a few times. The rearrangement links TRBV9 to TRBJ2-2, with 8 bases fitting TRBD1. V was clipped by 1 base and J by 1 base; unmatched bases: 3. Germline values: CDR1 SGDLS, CDR2 YYNGEE. CDR3 length: 16 residues. The CDR3 spells CASSVQGAVNTGELFF. The CDR3 nucleotides are TGTGCCAGCAGCGTACAGGGGGCGGTGAACACCGGGGAGCTGTTTTTT.

This clone has a count of ten or more. The rearrangement joins TRBV7-9 to TRBJ2-2; D may be TRBD2 (5 bases). V dropped 2 bases and J dropped 0 bases, with 10 bases sitting between them. CDR1 and CDR2 (germline): SEHNR, FQNEAQ (reference sequence). The CDR3 extends over 16 amino acids. The CDR3 loop is CASSLSTGTNTGELFF. The CDR3 DNA is TGTGCCAGCAGCTTATCTACGGGGACGAACACCGGGGAGCTGTTTTTT.

This clone has a handful of counts. The chain employs TRBV28 and TRBJ2-5, with D maybe TRBD2 (5 bases). Germline CDR1 is MDHEN and CDR2 is SYDVKM. The CDR3 loop spans 16 amino acids. Trimming took 1 base from V and 2 from J, leaving 14 bases between them. The CDR3 reads CASSLSGILRQETQYF. CDR3 DNA: TGTGCCAGCAGTTTATCCGGGATCCTAAGACAAGAGACCCAGTACTTC.

The rearrangement uses TRBV2 and TRBJ1-5; the match to TRBD1 covers 8 bases. Unmatched junction bases numbered 3, after V lost 4 bases and J lost 4 bases. The CDR3 extends over 14 amino acids. CDR1 and CDR2 (germline): SNHLY, FYNNEI. CDR3 loop: CASSGQGYNQPQHF. DNA of the CDR3: TGTGCCAGCAGTGGACAGGGGTATAATCAGCCCCAGCATTTT.